This T cell receptor (beta chain) was observed in a study of T cells in women clearing cervical HPV infection. This CDR3 spans 17 amino acids. Looked up from germline, CDR1 is LGHNA and CDR2 is YNFKEQ. Remarks on this clone: The junction departs from the called germline gene at one end, perhaps through a read error. The CDR3 goes on 3 residues after the read ends, and that part is filled in from the germline J gene.

Assay used: immunoSEQ multiplex PCR; TCRdb lists only in-frame clones, some missing. The sample table sets out around 35,000 clones. This clonotype was sampled from a woman aged 18 to 75 with a cervical HPV16 infection that either progressed to CIN3+ or cleared (not recorded which). Sequenced: blood buffy coat. The chain employs TRBV4-2 and TRBJ1-1; maybe TRBD1 (6 bases). Incomplete CDR3 DNA: TGCGCCAGCAGCCAAGAGTTGCTGCGGGGGCGGGACACTGAA. It codes for CASSQELLRGRDTE. Given in full, the CDR3 is CASSQELLRGRDTEAFF.